Below, 27 T cell receptor beta chains from the same sample are listed, as sequenced in a study of cytomegalovirus exposure and HLA in healthy donors. Vbeta (60) and Jbeta (13) primers were used in the PCR. Clones were sequenced by immunoSEQ multiplex PCR, and TCRdb holds only the in-frame ones, with some missing. Of about 130,000 clones in the sample, around two thirds were seen once. Sequenced input: PBMCs. The receptors come from a man younger than 35 in good health and CMV-seropositive.

The sample holds a few counts of this clone. The chain joins TRBV7-2 to TRBJ2-7; TRBD2 matches at 9 bases. The germline V gene has CDR1 SGHTA and CDR2 FQGNSA. This CDR3 comprises 15 residues. J lost 1 base, V lost 7 bases, and 8 bases had no gene match. The CDR3 spells CASTLSGGISYEQYF. CDR3 nucleotides: TGTGCCAGCACCCTTAGCGGGGGAATTTCCTACGAGCAGTACTTC.

V gene TRBV23-1 combines with J gene TRBJ1-4, with TRBD1 matching over 7 bases. TRBV23-1 falls under the ORF class, with uncertain function. V was pared by 4 bases and J by 6 bases, with 26 bases of the junction left unmatched. The CDR3 length is 21 residues. Here the CDR3 reads CASSPNTESTGRREGYEKLFF. In DNA form, the CDR3 reads TGCGCCAGCAGTCCAAATACGGAATCGACAGGGCGGAGGGAAGGTTATGAAAAACTGTTTTTT.

This clone was seen a handful of times. The CDR3 here is CAAGRGRGYEQYF. The CDR3 region has the DNA TGTGCCGCGGGTCGGGGCAGGGGGTACGAGCAGTACTTC. The chain combines TRBV6-5 with TRBJ2-7; TRBD1 matches 7 bases. J was trimmed by 4 bases and V by 11 bases; bases with no gene match: 11. Germline CDR1 and CDR2: MNHEY and SVGAGI. This CDR3 comprises 13 residues.

The CDR3 spells CASSLYEAAFF. DNA of the CDR3: TGTGCCAGCAGCTTATATGAGGCTGCTTTCTTT. This sequence joins TRBV7-2 and TRBJ1-1; D is uncertain. The ends were cut back, 2 bases at V and 11 bases at J, with 9 bases in the middle. The CDR3 extends over 11 amino acids. Per germline, CDR1 SGHTA and CDR2 FQGNSA. The variable domain in full, with the rest retrieved from reference TRBV7-2 and TRBJ1-1, is GAGVSQSPSNKVTEKGKDVELRCDPISGHTALYWYRQSLGQGLEFLIYFQGNSAPDKSGLPSDRFSAERTGGSVSTLTIQRTQQEDSAVYLCASSLYEAAFFGQGTRLTVV.

The V and J genes are TRBV5-6 and TRBJ1-2; no definite D call. This CDR3 spans 13 amino acids. Germline V gene sequence: CDR1 SGHDT, CDR2 YYEEEE. V lost 3 bases to trimming and J lost 8 bases, with 14 bases between them. This chain's CDR3 is CASSYPDSRGYTF. The CDR3 nucleotides are TGTGCCAGCAGCTATCCTGACTCTAGGGGCTACACCTTC.

This chain links TRBV19 with TRBJ1-4; tentative D call: TRBD1 (5 bases). Germline CDR1 LNHDA, CDR2 SQIVND (reference sequence). This CDR3 comprises 15 residues. Trimming stripped 3 bases from V and 4 bases from J, with 12 bases between. The CDR3 DNA reads TGTGCCAGTAGTATTGGGGCAGCGAATAATGAAAAACTGTTTTTT. As protein: CASSIGAANNEKLFF.

This clone was counted only a few times. V gene TRBV7-9 combines with J gene TRBJ2-2; TRBD1 aligns across 8 bases. The germline V gene has CDR1 SEHNR and CDR2 FQNEAQ (reference sequence). Germline trimming cut 5 bases from V and 1 base from J; bases unmatched to any gene: 3. The CDR3 is 15 residues long. The CDR3 bases are TGTGCCAGCAGCATCGGACAGGGGAACACCGGGGAGCTGTTTTTT. This translates into CASSIGQGNTGELFF.

V usage is TRBV6-5 and J usage is TRBJ2-5; 11 bases align to TRBD1. The J call may not be correct, given that the DNA end is closer to TRBJ2-7. The CDR3 has 16 amino acids. From germline, CDR1 is MNHEY and CDR2 SVGAGI. CDR3 coding DNA: TGTGCCAGCAGTTCATCCCGGACAGGGGGCAAGAACGAGCAGTACTTC. Residues: CASSSSRTGGKNEQYF.

This clone is a singleton in its sample. This sequence joins TRBV5-1 and TRBJ1-1, with 8 nucleotides matching TRBD1. Germline CDR1 SGHRS, CDR2 YFSETQ. This CDR3 comprises 15 residues. V lost 1 base and J lost 3; bases outside the gene matches: 5. The CDR3 DNA is TGCGCCAGCAGCTTGACAGGGGGGACGTACACTGAAGCTTTCTTT. Translated, it gives CASSLTGGTYTEAFF.

V usage is TRBV7-9 and J usage is TRBJ2-5, with D perhaps TRBD1 (5 bases). The germline V gene encodes CDR1 SEHNR and CDR2 FQNEAQ (reference sequence). The CDR3 runs 14 residues. V was trimmed by 4 bases and J by 7 bases, leaving 16 bases between them. CDR3 residues: CASSSLSPQGTQYF. The DNA for the CDR3 is TGTGCCAGCAGCTCACTTTCCCCCCAGGGGACCCAGTACTTC.

The chain uses TRBV9 and TRBJ2-2; 7 bases are a match to TRBD1. J lost 4 bases, V lost 0 bases, and 3 bases had no gene match. The CDR3 sequence is 15 residues long. Germline V CDR1 and CDR2: SGDLS, YYNGEE. CDR3 nucleotides: TGTGCCAGCAGCGTAGACCCAGGGGGCACCGGGGAGCTGTTTTTT. Residues: CASSVDPGGTGELFF. The variable domain in full, completed from reference TRBV9 and TRBJ2-2, reads DSGVTQTPKHLITATGQRVTLRCSPRSGDLSVYWYQQSLDQGLQFLIQYYNGEERAKGNILERFSAQQFPDLHSELNLSSLELGDSALYFCASSVDPGGTGELFFGEGSRLTVL.

This chain connects TRBV5-6 to TRBJ2-3, with TRBD2 identical over 11 bases. Germline CDR1 and CDR2: SGHDT and YYEEEE. V gave up 0 bases and J gave up 4 bases; unmatched junction bases: 7. This CDR3 is built from 17 residues. The CDR3 DNA sequence: TGTGCCAGCAGCTTGGGGAAACTAGCGGGGGACCCAGATACGCAGTATTTT. Amino acids: CASSLGKLAGDPDTQYF.

The rearrangement uses TRBV18 and TRBJ2-7; the D is unclear. The CDR3 length is 15 residues. V shed 3 bases and J shed 4 bases, with 16 bases lying between them. Germline V gene sequence: CDR1 KGHSH, CDR2 LQKENI. The CDR3 DNA is TGTGCCAGCTCACCCCAGAGGCAAACCCCTTACGAGCAGTACTTC. Encoded protein: CASSPQRQTPYEQYF.

The chain is built from TRBV6-4 and TRBJ1-2; D uncertain. Trimming stripped 3 bases from V and 2 bases from J, with 10 bases between. Germline-derived CDR1 and CDR2 are MRHNA and SNTAGT. The CDR3 has 14 amino acids. The CDR3 DNA reads as TGTGCCAGCAGTGAGAACGCGGGGAACTATGGCTACACCTTC. It translates to CASSENAGNYGYTF.

The chain couples TRBV28 to TRBJ2-7; a weak D match, TRBD2 (6 bases). This CDR3 has 16 residues. The V and J ends lost 4 bases and 3 bases respectively, with 19 bases between them. Germline-derived CDR1 and CDR2 are MDHEN and SYDVKM. This CDR3 is CASSSHRDAGGYEQYF. For the CDR3, the DNA is TGTGCCAGCAGTTCGCACCGGGACGCCGGGGGCTACGAGCAGTACTTC.

The chain employs TRBV5-4 and TRBJ2-5; 14 bases are shared with TRBD2. The CDR3 has 17 amino acids. Germline V CDR1 and CDR2: SGHNT, YYREEE (reference sequence). V lost 3 bases to trimming and J lost 5 bases; unmatched junction nucleotides: 9. The CDR3 here is CASSSQGLAGVVETQYF. The CDR3 coding sequence is TGTGCCAGCAGCTCTCAGGGACTAGCGGGAGTGGTTGAGACCCAGTACTTC.

This chain uses TRBV28 with TRBJ1-2, with D maybe TRBD1 (6 bases). The length of the CDR3 is 15 residues. V lost 9 bases and J lost 4, with 21 bases in between. Germline values: CDR1 MDHEN, CDR2 SYDVKM. CDR3 amino acids: CASMNRGASGYGYTF. The CDR3 DNA follows: TGTGCCAGTATGAACCGGGGGGCGTCTGGCTATGGCTACACCTTC.

V and J are TRBV19 and TRBJ2-4; TRBD1 might be the D (6 bases). The CDR3 extends over 14 amino acids. The V gene's germline CDR1 is LNHDA and CDR2 SQIVND (reference sequence). Trimming shortened V by 2 bases and J by 1 base, and 6 bases separated the two germline ends. In nucleotides, the CDR3 is TGTGCCAGTAGTATAACAGGGGCCAAAAACATTCAGTACTTC. Its protein product is CASSITGAKNIQYF.

This clone has just a few counts. The gene calls are TRBV28 and TRBJ2-7; 12 bases align to TRBD2. Germline lookup yields CDR1 MDHEN and CDR2 SYDVKM. The CDR3 contains 14 residues. V trimming: 8 bases; J trimming: 4 bases; junction bases outside the gene matches: 6. CDR3 sequence reads: CASHTTSGRYEQYF. CDR3 nucleotides: TGTGCCAGCCATACTACTAGCGGGAGGTACGAGCAGTACTTC. Full variable domain (missing parts from reference TRBV28 and TRBJ2-7): DVKVTQSSRYLVKRTGEKVFLECVQDMDHENMFWYRQDPGLGLRLIYFSYDVKMKEKGDIPEGYSVSREKKERFSLILESASTNQTSMYLCASHTTSGRYEQYFGPGTRLTVT.

The rearrangement links TRBV7-9 to TRBJ1-2; a weak D match, TRBD1 (5 bases). The V gene's germline CDR1 is SEHNR and CDR2 FQNEAQ (reference sequence). The V and J ends lost 1 base and 3 bases respectively, with 12 bases between them. The CDR3 loop spans 15 amino acids. The CDR3 sequence: CASSLVGREHYGYTF. The DNA for the CDR3 is TGTGCCAGCAGCTTAGTTGGCAGGGAACACTATGGCTACACCTTC.

The rearrangement links TRBV10-2 to TRBJ2-7; 9 bases map to TRBD1. The CDR3 has 11 amino acids. Germline trimming cut 6 bases from V and 12 bases from J; bases unmatched to any gene: 6. CDR1 is WSHSY and CDR2 is SAAADI in the germline V gene. This CDR3 is CASSPGQGMYF. For the CDR3, the DNA is TGCGCCAGCAGCCCGGGACAGGGAATGTACTTC.

The chain uses TRBV7-6 and TRBJ2-2, with TRBD1 as a possible D gene (5 bases). There are 13 residues in the CDR3. Trimming removed 6 bases from V and 5 bases from J, with 10 bases in between. Germline V gene sequence: CDR1 SGHVS, CDR2 FNYEAQ. The CDR3 bases are TGTGCCAGCAGTCCAAGGGGAACCGGGGAGCTGTTTTTT. It specifies CASSPRGTGELFF.

This rearrangement joins TRBV5-1 to TRBJ2-1; maybe TRBD2 (7 bases). Trimming stripped 0 bases from V and 1 base from J, with 11 bases between. The CDR3 runs 16 residues. Germline loops: CDR1 SGHRS, CDR2 YFSETQ. The CDR3 loop reads CASSLGEGGSYNEQFF. CDR3 coding DNA: TGCGCCAGCAGCTTGGGGGAGGGGGGGTCCTACAATGAGCAGTTCTTC.

The chain recombines TRBV11-2 with TRBJ2-1, with TRBD2 identical over 8 bases. This CDR3 is built from 16 residues. The germline V gene has CDR1 SGHAT and CDR2 FQNNGV. Trimming at V came to 1 base and at J to 4 bases, leaving 6 bases not matched to a gene. The CDR3 DNA sequence: TGTGCCAGCAGCTTAGCGGGGGGGCCCCTTTACAATGAGCAGTTCTTC. Translating gives CASSLAGGPLYNEQFF. Based on the CDR3 plus reference TRBV11-2 and TRBJ2-1, the full variable domain is EAGVAQSPRYKIIEKRQSVAFWCNPISGHATLYWYQQILGQGPKLLIQFQNNGVVDDSQLPKDRFSAERLKGVDSTLKIQPAKLEDSAVYLCASSLAGGPLYNEQFFGPGTRLTVL.

This rearrangement joins TRBV7-9 to TRBJ1-3; TRBD1 agrees at 9 bases. V lost 6 bases, J lost 0 bases, and 12 bases stayed unmatched. The CDR3 is 18 amino acids. In germline, CDR1 is SEHNR, CDR2 FQNEAQ (reference sequence). CDR3 bases: TGTGCCAGCAGACTAGGACCGGACAGGGGAGACTCTGGAAACACCATATATTTT. It encodes CASRLGPDRGDSGNTIYF.

This chain links TRBV7-3 with TRBJ1-2; maybe TRBD1 (6 bases). There are 14 residues in the CDR3. V shed 5 bases and J shed 3 bases, with 13 bases lying between them. Germline values: CDR1 SGHTA, CDR2 FQGTGA. This CDR3 reads CASSHHRDDYGYTF. DNA for the CDR3: TGTGCCAGCAGCCATCACAGGGACGACTATGGCTACACCTTC.

V and J are TRBV19 and TRBJ1-5; 7 nucleotides align to TRBD1. After removal of 6 bases from V and 1 base from J, the junction contained 6 bases not matched to a gene. The CDR3 sequence is 15 residues long. Germline values: CDR1 LNHDA, CDR2 SQIVND (reference sequence). The DNA for the CDR3 is TGTGCCAGTAGAAACCAACAGGGGAGCAATCAGCCCCAGCATTTT. It encodes CASRNQQGSNQPQHF.